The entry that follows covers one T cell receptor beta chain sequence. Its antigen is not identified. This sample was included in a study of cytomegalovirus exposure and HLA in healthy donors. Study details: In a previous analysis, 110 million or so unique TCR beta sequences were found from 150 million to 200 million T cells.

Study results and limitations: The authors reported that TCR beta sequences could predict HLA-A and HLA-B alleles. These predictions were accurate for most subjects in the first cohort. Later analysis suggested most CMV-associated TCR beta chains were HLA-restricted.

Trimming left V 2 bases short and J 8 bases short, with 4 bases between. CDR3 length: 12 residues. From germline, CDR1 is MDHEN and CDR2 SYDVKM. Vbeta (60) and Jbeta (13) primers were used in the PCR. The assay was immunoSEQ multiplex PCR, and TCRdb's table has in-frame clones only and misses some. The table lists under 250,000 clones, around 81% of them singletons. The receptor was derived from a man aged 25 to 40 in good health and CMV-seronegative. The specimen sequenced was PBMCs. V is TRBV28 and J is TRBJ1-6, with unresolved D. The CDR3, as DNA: TGTGCCAGCAGTTTAACGGATTCACCCCTCCACTTT. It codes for CASSLTDSPLHF.